This T cell receptor beta chain was captured in a study of blood T cell repertoires in COVID-19. On the study more broadly: The United States, Italy and Spain were the sources of the acute and convalescent COVID-19 samples.

The CDR3 sequence is 16 residues long. The germline V gene encodes CDR1 KGHDR and CDR2 SFDVKD. Trimming removed 9 bases from V and 2 bases from J; junction bases left unmatched: 9. TCRdb keeps only in-frame clones here, not all; method: immunoSEQ multiplex PCR. The repertoire includes 30,000 to 40,000 clones, just under 85% of them detected once, and 4.8% sits in the top ten. The specimen was peripheral blood. The source of this sequence is a man aged 45-60 years with active COVID-19. V and J are TRBV24-1 and TRBJ1-3; TRBD1 agrees at 10 bases. The CDR3 is CATAVWDRGTGNTIYF. For the CDR3, the DNA is TGTGCCACCGCGGTTTGGGACAGGGGAACTGGAAACACCATATATTTT.